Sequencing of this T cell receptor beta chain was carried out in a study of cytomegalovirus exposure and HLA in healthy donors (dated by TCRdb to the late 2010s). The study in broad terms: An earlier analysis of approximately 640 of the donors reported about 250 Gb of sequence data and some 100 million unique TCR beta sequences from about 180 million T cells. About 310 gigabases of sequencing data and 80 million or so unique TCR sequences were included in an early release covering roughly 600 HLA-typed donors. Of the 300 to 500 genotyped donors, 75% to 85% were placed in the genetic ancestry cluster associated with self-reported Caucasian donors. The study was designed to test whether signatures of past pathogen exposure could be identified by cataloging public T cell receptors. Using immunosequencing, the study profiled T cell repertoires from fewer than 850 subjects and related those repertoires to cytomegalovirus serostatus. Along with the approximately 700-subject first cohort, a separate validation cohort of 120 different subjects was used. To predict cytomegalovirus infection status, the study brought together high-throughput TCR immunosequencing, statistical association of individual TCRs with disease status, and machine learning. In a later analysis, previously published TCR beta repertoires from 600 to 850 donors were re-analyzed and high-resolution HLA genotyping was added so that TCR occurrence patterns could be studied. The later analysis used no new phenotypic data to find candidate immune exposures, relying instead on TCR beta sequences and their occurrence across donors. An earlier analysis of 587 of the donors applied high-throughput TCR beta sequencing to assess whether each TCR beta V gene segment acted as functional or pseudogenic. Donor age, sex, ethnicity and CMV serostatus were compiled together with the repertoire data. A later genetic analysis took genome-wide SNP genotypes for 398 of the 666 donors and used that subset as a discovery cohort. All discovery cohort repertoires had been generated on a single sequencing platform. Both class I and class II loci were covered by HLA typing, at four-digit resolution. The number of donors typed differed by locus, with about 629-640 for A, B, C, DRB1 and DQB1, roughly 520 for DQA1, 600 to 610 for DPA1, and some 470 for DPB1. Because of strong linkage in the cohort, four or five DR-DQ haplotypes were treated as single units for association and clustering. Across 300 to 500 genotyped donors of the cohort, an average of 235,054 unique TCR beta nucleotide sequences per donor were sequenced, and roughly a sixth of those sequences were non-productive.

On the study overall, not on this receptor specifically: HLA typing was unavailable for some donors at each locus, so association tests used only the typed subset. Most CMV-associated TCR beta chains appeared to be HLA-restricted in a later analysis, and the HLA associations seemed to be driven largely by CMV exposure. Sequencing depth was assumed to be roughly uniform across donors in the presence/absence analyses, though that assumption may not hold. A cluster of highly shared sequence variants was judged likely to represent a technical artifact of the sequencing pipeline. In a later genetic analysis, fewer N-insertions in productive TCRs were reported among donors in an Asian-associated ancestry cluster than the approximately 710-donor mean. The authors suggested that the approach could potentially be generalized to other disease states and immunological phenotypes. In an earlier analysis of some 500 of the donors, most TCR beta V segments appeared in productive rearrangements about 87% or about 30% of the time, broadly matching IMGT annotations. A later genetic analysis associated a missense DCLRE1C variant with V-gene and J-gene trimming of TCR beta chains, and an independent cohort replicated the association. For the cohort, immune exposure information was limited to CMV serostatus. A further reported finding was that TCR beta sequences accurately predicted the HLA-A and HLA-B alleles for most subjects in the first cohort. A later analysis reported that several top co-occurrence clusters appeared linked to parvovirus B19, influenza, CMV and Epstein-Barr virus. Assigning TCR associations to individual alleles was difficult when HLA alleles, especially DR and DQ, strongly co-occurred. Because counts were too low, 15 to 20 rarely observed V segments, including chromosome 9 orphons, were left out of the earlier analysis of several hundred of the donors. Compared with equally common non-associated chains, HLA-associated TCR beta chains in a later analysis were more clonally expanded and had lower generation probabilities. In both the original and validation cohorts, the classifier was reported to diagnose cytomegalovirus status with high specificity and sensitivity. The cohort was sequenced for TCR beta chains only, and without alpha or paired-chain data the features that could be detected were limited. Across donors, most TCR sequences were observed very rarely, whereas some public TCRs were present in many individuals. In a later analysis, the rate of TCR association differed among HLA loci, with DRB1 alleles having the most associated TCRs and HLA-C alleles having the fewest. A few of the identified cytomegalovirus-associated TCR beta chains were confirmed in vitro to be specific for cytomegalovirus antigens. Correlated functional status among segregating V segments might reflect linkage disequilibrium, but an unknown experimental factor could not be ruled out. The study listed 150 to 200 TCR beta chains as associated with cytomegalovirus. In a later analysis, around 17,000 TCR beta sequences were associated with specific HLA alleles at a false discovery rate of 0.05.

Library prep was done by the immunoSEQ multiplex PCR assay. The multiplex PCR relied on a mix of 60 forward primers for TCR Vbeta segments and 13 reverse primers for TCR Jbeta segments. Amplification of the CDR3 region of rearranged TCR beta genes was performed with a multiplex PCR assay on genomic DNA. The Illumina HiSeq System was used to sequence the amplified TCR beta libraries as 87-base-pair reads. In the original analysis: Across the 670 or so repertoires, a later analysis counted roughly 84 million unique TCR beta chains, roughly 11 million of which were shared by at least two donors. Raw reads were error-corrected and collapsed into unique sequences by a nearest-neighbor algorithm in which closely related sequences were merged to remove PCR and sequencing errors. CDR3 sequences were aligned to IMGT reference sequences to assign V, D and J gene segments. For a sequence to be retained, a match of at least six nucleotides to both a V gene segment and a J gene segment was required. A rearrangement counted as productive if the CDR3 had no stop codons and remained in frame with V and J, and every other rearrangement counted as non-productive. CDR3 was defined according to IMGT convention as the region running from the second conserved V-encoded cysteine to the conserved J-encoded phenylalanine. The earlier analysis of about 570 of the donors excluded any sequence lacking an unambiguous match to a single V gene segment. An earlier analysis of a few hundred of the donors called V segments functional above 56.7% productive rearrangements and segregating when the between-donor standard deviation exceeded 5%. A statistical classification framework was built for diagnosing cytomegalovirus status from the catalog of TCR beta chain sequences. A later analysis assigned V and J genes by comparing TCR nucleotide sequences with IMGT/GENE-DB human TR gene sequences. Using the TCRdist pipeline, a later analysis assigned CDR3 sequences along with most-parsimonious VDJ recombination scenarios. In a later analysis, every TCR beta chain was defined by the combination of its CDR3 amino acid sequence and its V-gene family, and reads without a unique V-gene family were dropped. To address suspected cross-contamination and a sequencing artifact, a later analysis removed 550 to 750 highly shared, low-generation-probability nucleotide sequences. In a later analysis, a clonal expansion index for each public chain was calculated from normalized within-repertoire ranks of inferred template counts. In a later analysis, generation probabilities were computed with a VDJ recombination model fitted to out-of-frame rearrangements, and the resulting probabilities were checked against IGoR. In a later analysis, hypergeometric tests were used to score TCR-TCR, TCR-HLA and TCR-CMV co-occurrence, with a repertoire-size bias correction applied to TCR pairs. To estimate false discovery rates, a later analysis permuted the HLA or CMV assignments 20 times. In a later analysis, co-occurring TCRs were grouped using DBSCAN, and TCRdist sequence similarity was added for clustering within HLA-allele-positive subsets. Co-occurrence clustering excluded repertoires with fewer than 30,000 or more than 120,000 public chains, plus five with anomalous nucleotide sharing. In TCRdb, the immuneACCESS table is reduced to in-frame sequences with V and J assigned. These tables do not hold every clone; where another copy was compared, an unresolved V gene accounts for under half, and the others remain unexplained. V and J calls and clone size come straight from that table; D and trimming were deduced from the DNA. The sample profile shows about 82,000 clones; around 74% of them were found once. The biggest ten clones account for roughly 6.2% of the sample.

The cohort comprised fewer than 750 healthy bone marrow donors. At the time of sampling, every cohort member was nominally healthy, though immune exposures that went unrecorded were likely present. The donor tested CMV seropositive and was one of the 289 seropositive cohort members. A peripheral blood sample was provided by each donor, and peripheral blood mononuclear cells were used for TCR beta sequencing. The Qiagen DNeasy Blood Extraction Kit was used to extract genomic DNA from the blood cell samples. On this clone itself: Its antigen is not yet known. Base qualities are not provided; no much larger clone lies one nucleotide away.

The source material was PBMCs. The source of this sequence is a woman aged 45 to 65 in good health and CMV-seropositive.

The CDR3: CASSYEEEYGYTF. The DNA sequence reads TGTGCCAGCAGTTACGAGGAGGAGTATGGCTACACCTTC. Here the chain combines TRBV6-5 and TRBJ1-2, with the D gene not clear enough to name. The trim is 2 bases for V and 5 bases for J, with a gap of 9 bases between the germline ends. CDR1 and CDR2 were assigned from the germline V gene as MNHEY and SVGAGI. Including cysteine and phenylalanine, the CDR3 has 13 amino acids. The entry retains the CDR3 DNA only, 39 bases that are in frame from base 1.